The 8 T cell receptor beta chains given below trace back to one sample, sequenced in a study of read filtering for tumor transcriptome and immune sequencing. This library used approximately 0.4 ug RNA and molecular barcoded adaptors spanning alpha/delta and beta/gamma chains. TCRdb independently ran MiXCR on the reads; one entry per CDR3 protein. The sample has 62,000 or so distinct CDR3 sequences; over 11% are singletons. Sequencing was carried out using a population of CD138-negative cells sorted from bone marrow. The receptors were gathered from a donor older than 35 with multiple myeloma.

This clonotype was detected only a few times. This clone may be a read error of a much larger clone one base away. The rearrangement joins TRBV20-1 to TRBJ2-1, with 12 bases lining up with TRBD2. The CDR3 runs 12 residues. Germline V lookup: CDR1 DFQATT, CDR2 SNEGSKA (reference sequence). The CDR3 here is CRGLAGTNVQFF. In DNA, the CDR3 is TGCAGAGGACTAGCGGGAACTAATGTGCAGTTCTTC.

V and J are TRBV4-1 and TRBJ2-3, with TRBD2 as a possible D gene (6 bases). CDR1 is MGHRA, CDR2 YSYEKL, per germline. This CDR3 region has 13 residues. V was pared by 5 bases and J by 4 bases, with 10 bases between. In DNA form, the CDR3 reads TGCGCCAGCAGCACGGGACTTCCAGATACGCAGTATTTT. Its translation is CASSTGLPDTQYF.

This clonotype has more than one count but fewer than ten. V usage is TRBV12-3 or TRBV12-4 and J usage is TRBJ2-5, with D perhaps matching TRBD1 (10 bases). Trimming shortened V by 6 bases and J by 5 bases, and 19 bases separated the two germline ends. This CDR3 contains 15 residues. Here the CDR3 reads CASSRQGAGGETQYF. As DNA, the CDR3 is TGTGCCAGCAGCAGACAGGGGGCGGGAGGGGAGACCCAGTACTTC.

This chain's CDR3 is CASSSTGSANTGELFF. In DNA, the CDR3 is TGTGCCAGCAGCTCTACAGGGAGCGCGAACACCGGGGAGCTGTTTTTT. J is TRBJ2-2 and V is TRBV7-3; D is perhaps TRBD1 (6 bases). The germline V gene has CDR1 SGHTA and CDR2 FQGTGA. This CDR3 has 16 residues. The ends were cut back, 4 bases at V and 0 bases at J, with 12 bases in the middle.

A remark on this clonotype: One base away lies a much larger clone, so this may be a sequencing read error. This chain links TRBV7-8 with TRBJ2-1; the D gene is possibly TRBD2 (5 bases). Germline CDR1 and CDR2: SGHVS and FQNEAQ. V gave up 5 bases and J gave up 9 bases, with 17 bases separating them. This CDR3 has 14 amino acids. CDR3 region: CASSHQANAGEQFF. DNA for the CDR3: TGTGCCAGCAGCCACCAGGCGAATGCGGGTGAGCAGTTCTTC.

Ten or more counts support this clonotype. This CDR3 reads CASSLGLAGAADTQYF. CDR3 in DNA: TGTGCCAGCAGCCTGGGACTAGCGGGTGCCGCAGATACGCAGTATTTT. This chain connects TRBV7-9 to TRBJ2-3; 12 nucleotides line up with TRBD2. V lost 5 bases and J lost 4; bases outside the gene matches: 7. The CDR3 covers 16 residues. The germline gives CDR1 SEHNR, CDR2 FQNEAQ (reference sequence).

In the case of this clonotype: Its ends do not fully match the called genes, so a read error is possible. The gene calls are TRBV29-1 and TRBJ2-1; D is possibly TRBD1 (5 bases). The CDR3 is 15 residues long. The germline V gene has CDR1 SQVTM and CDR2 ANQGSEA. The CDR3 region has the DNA TGCAGCGTTGAAGATAGGGGATCCCCACACAATGAGCAGATCTTC. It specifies CSVEDRGSPHNEQIF.

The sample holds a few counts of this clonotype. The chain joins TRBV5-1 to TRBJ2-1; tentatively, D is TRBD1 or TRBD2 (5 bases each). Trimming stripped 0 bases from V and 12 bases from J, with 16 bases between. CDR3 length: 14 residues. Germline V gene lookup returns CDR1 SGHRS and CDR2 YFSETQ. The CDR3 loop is CASSLEWDDGGQFF. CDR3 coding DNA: TGCGCCAGCAGCTTGGAATGGGACGACGGTGGGCAGTTCTTC. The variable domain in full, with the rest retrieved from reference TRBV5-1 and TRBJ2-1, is KAGVTQTPRYLIKTRGQQVTLSCSPISGHRSVSWYQQTPGQGLQFLFEYFSETQRNKGNFPGRFSGRQFSNSRSEMNVSTLELGDSALYLCASSLEWDDGGQFFGPGTRLTVL.